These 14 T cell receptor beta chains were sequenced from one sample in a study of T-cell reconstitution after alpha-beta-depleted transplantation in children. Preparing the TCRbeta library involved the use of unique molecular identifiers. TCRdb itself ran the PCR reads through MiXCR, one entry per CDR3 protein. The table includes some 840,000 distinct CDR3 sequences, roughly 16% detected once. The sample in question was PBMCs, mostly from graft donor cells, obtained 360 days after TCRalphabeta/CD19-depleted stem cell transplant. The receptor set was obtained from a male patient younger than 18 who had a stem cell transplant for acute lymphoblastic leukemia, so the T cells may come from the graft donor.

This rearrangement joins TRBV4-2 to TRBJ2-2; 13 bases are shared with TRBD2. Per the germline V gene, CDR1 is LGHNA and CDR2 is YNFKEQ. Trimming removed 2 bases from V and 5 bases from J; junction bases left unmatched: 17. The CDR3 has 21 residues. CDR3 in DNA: TGTGCCAGCAGCCAAATTGCCGGGACTAGCGGGACCGGGGCAGGGACCGGGGAGCTGTTTTTT. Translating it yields CASSQIAGTSGTGAGTGELFF.

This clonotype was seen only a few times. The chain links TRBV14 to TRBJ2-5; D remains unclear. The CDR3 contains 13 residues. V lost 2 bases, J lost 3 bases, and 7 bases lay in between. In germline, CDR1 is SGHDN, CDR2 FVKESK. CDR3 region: CASSQIRKETQYF. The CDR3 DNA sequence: TGTGCCAGCAGCCAAATAAGGAAAGAGACCCAGTACTTC.

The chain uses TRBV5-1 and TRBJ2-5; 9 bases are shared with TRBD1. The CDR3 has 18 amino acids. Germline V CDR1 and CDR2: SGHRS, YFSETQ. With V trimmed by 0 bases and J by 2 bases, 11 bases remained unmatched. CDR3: CASSLGDRGTVKQETQYF. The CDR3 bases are TGCGCCAGCAGCTTGGGTGACAGGGGGACGGTAAAACAAGAGACCCAGTACTTC.

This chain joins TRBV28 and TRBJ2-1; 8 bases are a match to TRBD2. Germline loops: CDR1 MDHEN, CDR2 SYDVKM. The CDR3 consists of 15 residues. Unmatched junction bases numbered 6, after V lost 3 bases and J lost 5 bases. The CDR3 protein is CASSFGGTRHNEQFF. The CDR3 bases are TGTGCCAGCAGTTTCGGAGGGACTAGGCACAATGAGCAGTTCTTC.

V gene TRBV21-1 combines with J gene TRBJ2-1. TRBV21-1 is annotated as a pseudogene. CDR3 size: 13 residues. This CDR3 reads CASSKVSVHEQFF. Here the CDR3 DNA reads TGTGCCAGCAGCAAAGTATCGGTCCATGAGCAGTTCTTC.

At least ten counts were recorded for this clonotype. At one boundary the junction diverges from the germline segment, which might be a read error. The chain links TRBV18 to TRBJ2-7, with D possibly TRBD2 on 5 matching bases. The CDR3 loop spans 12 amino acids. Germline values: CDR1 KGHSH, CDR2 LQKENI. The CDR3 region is CASSPPGGEQYF. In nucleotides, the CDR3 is TGCGCCAGCAGCCCGCCCGGAGGCGAGCAGTACTTC.

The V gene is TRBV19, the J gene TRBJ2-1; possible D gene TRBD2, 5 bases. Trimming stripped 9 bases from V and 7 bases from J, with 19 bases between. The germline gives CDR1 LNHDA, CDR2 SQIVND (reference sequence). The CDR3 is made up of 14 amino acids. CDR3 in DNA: TGTGCCAGCAGGACTGTCCTCCGCGCTAATGAGCAGTTCTTC. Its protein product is CASRTVLRANEQFF.

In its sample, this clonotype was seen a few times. The CDR3 sequence is CASRSGTGIGEQYF. CDR3 DNA: TGTGCCAGCAGGTCCGGGACAGGGATAGGCGAGCAGTACTTC. The rearrangement joins TRBV6-1 to TRBJ2-7; 9 bases line up with TRBD1. The CDR3 contains 14 residues. V lost 6 bases and J lost 6; bases outside the gene matches: 9. CDR1 and CDR2 from the germline V gene are MNHNS and SASEGT.

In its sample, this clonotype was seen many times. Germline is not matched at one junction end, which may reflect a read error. CDR3 sequence: CATNRLAGSYNEQFF. In DNA, the CDR3 is TGTGCCACCAACAGACTAGCGGGCTCCTACAATGAGCAGTTCTTC. This chain joins TRBV15 and TRBJ2-1, with TRBD2 identical over 10 bases. The CDR3 is 15 residues long. Germline CDR1 and CDR2: LNHNV and YYDKDF (reference sequence).

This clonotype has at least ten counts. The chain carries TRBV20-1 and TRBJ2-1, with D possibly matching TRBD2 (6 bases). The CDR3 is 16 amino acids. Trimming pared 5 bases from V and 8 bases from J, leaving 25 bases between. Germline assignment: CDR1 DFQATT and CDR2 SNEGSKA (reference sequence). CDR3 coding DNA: TGCAGTGCTCCCCGGACCCTCAGAGGGAGGCCTGATGAGCAGTTCTTC. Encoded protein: CSAPRTLRGRPDEQFF.

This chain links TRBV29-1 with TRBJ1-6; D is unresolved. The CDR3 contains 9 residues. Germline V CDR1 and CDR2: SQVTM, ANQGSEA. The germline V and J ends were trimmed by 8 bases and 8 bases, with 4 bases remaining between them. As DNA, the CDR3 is TGCAGCTTCGATTCACCCCTCCACTTT. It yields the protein CSFDSPLHF.

Here the CDR3 DNA reads TGCAGCGCCCGGATTTCATCTAGGGGGGCTTTCTTT. Protein product: CSARISSRGAFF. The V and J genes are TRBV29-1 and TRBJ1-1; perhaps TRBD1 as D (6 bases). This CDR3 is built from 12 residues. Trimming removed 7 bases from V and 11 bases from J, with 20 bases in between. Germline CDR1 SQVTM, CDR2 ANQGSEA.

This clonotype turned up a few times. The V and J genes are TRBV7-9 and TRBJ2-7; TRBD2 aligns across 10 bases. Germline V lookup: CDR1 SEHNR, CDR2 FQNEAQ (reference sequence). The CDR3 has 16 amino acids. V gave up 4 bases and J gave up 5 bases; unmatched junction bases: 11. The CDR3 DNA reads TGTGCCAGCAGCTACGATCTAGCGGGAGTTGCCCACGAGCAGTACTTC. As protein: CASSYDLAGVAHEQYF.

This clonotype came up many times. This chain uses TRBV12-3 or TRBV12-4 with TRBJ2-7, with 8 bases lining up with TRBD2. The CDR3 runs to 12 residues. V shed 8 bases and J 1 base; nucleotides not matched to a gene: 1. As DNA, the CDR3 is TGTGCCAGCGGCGGGGGGTCCTACGAGCAGTACTTC. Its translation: CASGGGSYEQYF.